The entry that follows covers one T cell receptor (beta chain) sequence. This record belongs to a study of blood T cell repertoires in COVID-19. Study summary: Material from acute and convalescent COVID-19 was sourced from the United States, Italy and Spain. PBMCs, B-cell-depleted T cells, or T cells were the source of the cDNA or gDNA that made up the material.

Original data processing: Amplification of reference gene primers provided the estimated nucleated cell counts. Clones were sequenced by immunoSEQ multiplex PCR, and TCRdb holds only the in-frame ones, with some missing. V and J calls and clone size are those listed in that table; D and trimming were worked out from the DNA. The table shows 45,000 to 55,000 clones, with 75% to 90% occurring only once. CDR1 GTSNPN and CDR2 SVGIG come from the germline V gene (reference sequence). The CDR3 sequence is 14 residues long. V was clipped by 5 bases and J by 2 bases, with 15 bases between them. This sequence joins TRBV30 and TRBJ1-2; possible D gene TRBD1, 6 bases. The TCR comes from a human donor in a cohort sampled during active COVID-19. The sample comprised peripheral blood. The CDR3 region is CAWSRTAINYGYTF. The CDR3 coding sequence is TGTGCCTGGTCCCGGACAGCGATCAACTATGGCTACACCTTC.